These 14 T cell receptor beta chains were all obtained from the same sample, sequenced in a study of blood T cells in healthy people across ages. A second PCR of roughly 7 to 11 cycles used a sample-barcoded 5' primer and a J-beta primer mix. Via MiXCR, TCRdb re-called the 5' RACE reads, giving one row per CDR3 protein. Among about 940,000 distinct CDR3 sequences listed, roughly 52% were seen once. The sequenced sample consisted of blood. The origin of the receptors is a man aged 25-45 years in good health.

The sample holds one count of this clonotype. The chain joins TRBV5-1 to TRBJ2-7; D is unclear. The CDR3 length is 15 residues. V lost 0 bases and J lost 3, with 13 bases in between. Germline V gives CDR1 SGHRS, CDR2 YFSETQ. This chain's CDR3 is CASSLDLVALYEQYF. The CDR3 DNA reads as TGCGCCAGCAGCTTGGACTTGGTAGCCCTCTACGAGCAGTACTTC. The whole variable domain, filled in from reference TRBV5-1 and TRBJ2-7, reads KAGVTQTPRYLIKTRGQQVTLSCSPISGHRSVSWYQQTPGQGLQFLFEYFSETQRNKGNFPGRFSGRQFSNSRSEMNVSTLELGDSALYLCASSLDLVALYEQYFGPGTRLTVT.

CDR3 DNA: TGTGCCAGCTTCAAGGCAGTCATCTCTGGCTACACCTTC. Its protein product is CASFKAVISGYTF. This chain joins TRBV28 and TRBJ1-2; no definite D call. CDR1 is MDHEN and CDR2 is SYDVKM in the germline V gene. The V and J ends lost 8 bases and 7 bases respectively, with 17 bases between them. The CDR3 runs 13 residues.

About this clonotype itself: With only one base between it and a far larger clone, this is likely a read error. This chain connects TRBV12-3 or TRBV12-4 to TRBJ2-4; D is uncertain. The V gene lost 6 bases and the J gene lost 15 bases, with 18 bases spanning the gap. This CDR3 spans 12 amino acids. The CDR3 sequence is CASSLGSYERYF. CDR3 DNA sequence: TGTGCCAGCAGCCTGGGTTCCTACGAGCGGTACTTC.

The chain joins TRBV5-1 to TRBJ2-3, with D uncertain. The CDR3 is 14 amino acids. Per germline, CDR1 SGHRS and CDR2 YFSETQ. Trimming pared 3 bases from V and 2 bases from J, leaving 10 bases between. Here the CDR3 reads CASSYGELTDTQYF. As DNA, the CDR3 is TGCGCCAGCAGCTATGGGGAACTCACAGATACGCAGTATTTT. Based on the CDR3 plus reference TRBV5-1 and TRBJ2-3, the full variable domain is KAGVTQTPRYLIKTRGQQVTLSCSPISGHRSVSWYQQTPGQGLQFLFEYFSETQRNKGNFPGRFSGRQFSNSRSEMNVSTLELGDSALYLCASSYGELTDTQYFGPGTRLTVL.

This clonotype came up a few times. The CDR3 nucleotides are TGCAGTGTTAGGGGGGGGAATTCACCCCTCCACTTT. As protein: CSVRGGNSPLHF. This sequence joins TRBV20-1 and TRBJ1-6, with a weak D call TRBD1 (6 bases). V lost 7 bases to trimming and J lost 7 bases, with 11 bases between them. This CDR3 region has 12 residues. The V gene's germline CDR1 is DFQATT and CDR2 SNEGSKA (reference sequence).

The CDR3 is CASSIIAGGLTDTQYF. The CDR3 nucleotides are TGTGCCAGCAGTATAATAGCGGGGGGGTTAACAGATACGCAGTATTTT. The V gene is TRBV2, the J gene TRBJ2-3; 11 nucleotides match TRBD2. CDR3 size: 16 residues. Germline CDR1 reads SNHLY; CDR2 reads FYNNEI. V shed 5 bases and J 3 bases; nucleotides not matched to a gene: 7.

Remarks on this clonotype: The DNA is left out, because the CDR3 cannot be placed on it with certainty; the CDR3 is given as TCRdb lists it. The J gene is TRBJ1-5, the V gene TRBV7-2. Germline V gives CDR1 SGHTA, CDR2 FQGNSA. The CDR3 extends over 16 residues, inclusive of both ends. The CDR3 loop reads CASSLFGQARNQPQHF.

This chain links TRBV7-9 with TRBJ1-1, with D possibly TRBD1 on 6 matching bases. The CDR3 is 16 amino acids. V gave up 1 base and J gave up 0 bases, with 12 bases separating them. Germline V gives CDR1 SEHNR, CDR2 FQNEAQ (reference sequence). The DNA of the CDR3 is TGTGCCAGCAGCTTAGGTGTGGGGGGCCTGAACACTGAAGCTTTCTTT. It yields the protein CASSLGVGGLNTEAFF.

The V call is TRBV30, the J call TRBJ2-7; 7 bases fit TRBD1. The germline V gene has CDR1 GTSNPN and CDR2 SVGIG (reference sequence). V lost 5 bases and J lost 0; bases outside the gene matches: 4. The CDR3 has 13 amino acids. The CDR3 bases are TGTGCCTGGCGGACAGGAATCTCCTACGAGCAGTACTTC. Its translation: CAWRTGISYEQYF. Using reference TRBV30 and TRBJ2-7 for the parts outside the CDR3, the full variable domain is SQTIHQWPATLVQPVGSPLSLECTVEGTSNPNLYWYRQAAGRGLQLLFYSVGIGQISSEVPQNLSASRPQDRQFILSSKKLLLSDSGFYLCAWRTGISYEQYFGPGTRLTVT.

The gene calls are TRBV5-1 and TRBJ2-7, with D possibly TRBD2 on 7 matching bases. Germline lookup yields CDR1 SGHRS and CDR2 YFSETQ. This CDR3 has 15 amino acids. Trimming left V 3 bases short and J 3 bases short, with 16 bases between. The DNA of the CDR3 is TGCGCCAGCAGCTCGGGGGGTCAGGGGCACTACGAGCAGTACTTC. Protein product: CASSSGGQGHYEQYF.

There are a few counts of this clonotype. The J gene is TRBJ2-4, the V gene TRBV15; TRBD2 agrees at 7 bases. The end of the DNA is better explained by TRBJ2-7, so the J call may be wrong. The CDR3 covers 16 residues. Germline CDR1 and CDR2: LNHNV and YYDKDF (reference sequence). DNA of the CDR3: TGTGCCACCGGATCCGGGCTTTCTAGCGGTGCCTACGAGCAGTACTTC. It specifies CATGSGLSSGAYEQYF.

This chain connects TRBV2 to TRBJ2-1, with TRBD2 identical over 11 bases. This CDR3 contains 15 residues. CDR1 is SNHLY, CDR2 FYNNEI, per germline. J was trimmed by 8 bases and V by 0 bases; bases with no gene match: 3. The CDR3 bases are TGTGCCAGCAGTGAAGCTAGCGGGGGGGCCTATGAGCAGTTCTTC. This translates into CASSEASGGAYEQFF. The whole variable domain, filled in from reference TRBV2 and TRBJ2-1, reads EPEVTQTPSHQVTQMGQEVILRCVPISNHLYFYWYRQILGQKVEFLVSFYNNEISEKSEIFDDQFSVERPDGSNFTLKIRSTKLEDSAMYFCASSEASGGAYEQFFGPGTRLTVL.

To note about this clonotype: The junction differs from germline at one of its ends, possibly a read error. This rearrangement joins TRBV12-3 or TRBV12-4 to TRBJ2-3; D gene ambiguous. The CDR3 spans 15 residues. In DNA, the CDR3 is TGTGCCAGCAGCCTTTCCGTGGATAGCACAGATGCGCAGTATTTT. Protein: CASSLSVDSTDAQYF.

The rearrangement uses TRBV5-1 and TRBJ1-3; D possibly corresponds to TRBD1 (6 bases). V lost 4 bases to trimming and J lost 0 bases, with 14 bases between them. The CDR3 covers 16 residues. Germline assignment: CDR1 SGHRS and CDR2 YFSETQ. The CDR3 protein is CASSPAPGDSGNTIYF. CDR3 sequence (DNA): TGCGCCAGCAGCCCAGCCCCAGGGGACTCTGGAAACACCATATATTTT. Filled out from reference TRBV5-1 and TRBJ1-3, the complete variable domain reads KAGVTQTPRYLIKTRGQQVTLSCSPISGHRSVSWYQQTPGQGLQFLFEYFSETQRNKGNFPGRFSGRQFSNSRSEMNVSTLELGDSALYLCASSPAPGDSGNTIYFGEGSWLTVV.